The 8 T cell receptor beta chains in this list originate from one sample, sequenced in a study of spatial heterogeneity in lung cancer (dated by TCRdb to the late 2010s). This sample's time point label indicates: sample taken at primary tumor resection. For TCR sequencing, whole RNA was extracted from tumor and nontumor lung tissue, or from cryopreserved PBMC samples, and no cell sorting was done. Library creation used 5' RACE. The instrument was a NextSeq 500. Using fastp at Q25 and MiXCR, TCRdb reprocessed the public reads and kept productive beta chains. Rows are unified per CDR3 protein, each entry keeping the most common DNA and genes. The sample table lists tens of thousands of distinct CDR3 sequences, approximately 12% of them with a count of one. The leading ten clones occupy 35% to 45% of the sample. The sequences come from PBMCs, collected at surgery. Receptor source: a male donor with early-stage non-small cell lung cancer.

The chain carries TRBV7-2 and TRBJ2-1; 16 nucleotides line up with TRBD2. This CDR3 is built from 15 residues. J was trimmed by 9 bases and V by 6 bases; bases with no gene match: 5. From germline, CDR1 is SGHTA and CDR2 FQGNSA. The CDR3 loop reads CASSMGLAGGIEQFF. CDR3 sequence (DNA): TGTGCCAGCAGTATGGGACTAGCGGGGGGGATTGAGCAGTTCTTC.

In its sample, this clonotype was seen a few times. This sequence joins TRBV19 and TRBJ2-1; 7 nucleotides line up with TRBD1. The CDR3 runs 16 residues. Germline V gene data show CDR1 as LNHDA and CDR2 as SQIVND (reference sequence). V trimming: 2 bases; J trimming: 7 bases; junction bases outside the gene matches: 11. The CDR3 nucleotides are TGTGCCAGTAGTATATCCCACAGGGGAACGGGGAATGAGCAGTTCTTC. Residues: CASSISHRGTGNEQFF.

The genes are TRBV7-9 and TRBJ2-3, with 12 bases matching TRBD2. This CDR3 spans 16 amino acids. Germline CDR1 is SEHNR and CDR2 is FQNEAQ (reference sequence). With 2 bases clipped from V and 1 base from J, the junction kept 1 base outside the gene matches. The CDR3 protein is CASSLRLAGGTDTQYF. CDR3 nucleotides: TGTGCCAGCAGCTTAAGACTAGCGGGAGGCACAGATACGCAGTATTTT.

This clonotype was seen a few times. V usage is TRBV6-2 or TRBV6-3 and J usage is TRBJ1-1; D gene unclear. CDR1 is MNHEY and CDR2 is SVGEGT in the germline V gene. The CDR3 spans 11 residues. V shed 7 bases and J shed 2 bases, with 5 bases lying between them. CDR3 in DNA: TGTGCCAGCAACGATAACACTGAAGCTTTCTTT. The encoded protein is CASNDNTEAFF.

The chain recombines TRBV5-5 with TRBJ2-1; TRBD2 agrees at 12 bases. Unmatched junction bases numbered 5, after V lost 4 bases and J lost 15 bases. The CDR3 is made up of 12 amino acids. Germline assignment: CDR1 SGHKS and CDR2 YYEKEE (reference sequence). CDR3 protein: CASSPGLAGMFF. In nucleotides, the CDR3 is TGTGCCAGCAGCCCTGGACTAGCGGGAATGTTCTTC.

This clonotype has more than one count but fewer than ten. The V and J genes are TRBV28 and TRBJ2-3, with D uncertain. Trimming took off 10 bases at V and 6 bases at J, with 2 bases between the two ends. The germline V gene has CDR1 MDHEN and CDR2 SYDVKM. The CDR3 spans 8 residues. In DNA, the CDR3 is TGTGCCAACGATACGCAGTATTTT. The encoded protein is CANDTQYF.

In this sample, this clonotype turned up a few times. This rearrangement joins TRBV5-1 to TRBJ2-3, with TRBD1 as a possible D gene (5 bases). V lost 7 bases and J 6 bases, leaving 12 bases between the germline ends. The CDR3 spans 12 residues. Germline V gene data show CDR1 as SGHRS and CDR2 as YFSETQ. The DNA for the CDR3 is TGCGCCAGCTCCAGACAGTCCGATACGCAGTATTTT. Translated: CASSRQSDTQYF.

The chain uses TRBV7-8 and TRBJ1-6, with 8 positions matching TRBD1. CDR3 length equals 15 residues. Germline assignment: CDR1 SGHVS and CDR2 FQNEAQ. V lost 4 bases and J lost 7; bases outside the gene matches: 6. The CDR3 DNA reads TGTGCCAGCAGCTCCCCAGGGGGCAGGAATTCACCCCTCCACTTT. Protein sequence: CASSSPGGRNSPLHF.